This is a list of T cell receptor beta chains from one sample in a study of beta chain features in type 1 diabetes. Sequencing used immunoSEQ multiplex PCR; TCRdb keeps in-frame clones, though not all of them. The sample shows 620,000 or so clones, roughly 16% of them seen only once. The sequenced sample was naive CD4+ T cells from blood. These receptors were taken from a man aged 18 to 30 in good health. Each CDR3 is given with its conserved first and last residue. Fields, in order: D gene, V gene, J gene, clone size, CDR3 protein, CDR3 DNA. D genes are given only for firm matches. The size field is filled for only some rows; it gives once, few, many or a size class.

d_call: .
v_call: TRBV7-9
j_call: TRBJ1-3
clone_size: few
cdr3_aa: CATHRAGNTIYF
cdr3_nt: TGTGCCACACACAGAGCCGGAAACACCATATATTTT

d_call: .
v_call: TRBV7-8
j_call: TRBJ2-7
clone_size: few
cdr3_aa: CASSLPTNEQYF
cdr3_nt: TGTGCCAGCAGCCTCCCGACAAACGAGCAGTACTTC

d_call: .
v_call: TRBV27
j_call: TRBJ1-6
clone_size: .
cdr3_aa: CASRGGTRGGGSPLHF
cdr3_nt: TGTGCCAGCAGGGGAGGGACCCGGGGGGGCGGATCACCCCTCCACTTT

d_call: .
v_call: TRBV10-3
j_call: TRBJ2-7
clone_size: .
cdr3_aa: CAISEALGPEYF
cdr3_nt: TGTGCCATCAGTGAAGCCCTGGGTCCAGAGTACTTC

d_call: .
v_call: TRBV5-1
j_call: TRBJ2-1
clone_size: few
cdr3_aa: CASSGPPTGHPPNEQFF
cdr3_nt: TGCGCCAGCAGCGGTCCCCCCACGGGCCATCCCCCCAATGAGCAGTTCTTC

d_call: .
v_call: TRBV6-6
j_call: TRBJ2-5
clone_size: few
cdr3_aa: CASSPPRGIQETQYF
cdr3_nt: TGTGCCAGCAGTCCCCCCCGGGGCATCCAAGAGACCCAGTACTTC

d_call: .
v_call: TRBV5-4
j_call: TRBJ1-1
clone_size: .
cdr3_aa: CASSLTENTEAFF
cdr3_nt: TGTGCCAGCAGCTTGACAGAGAACACTGAAGCTTTCTTT

d_call: .
v_call: TRBV7-9
j_call: TRBJ2-1
clone_size: few
cdr3_aa: CASSSRTGSYNEQFF
cdr3_nt: TGTGCCAGCAGCTCCCGGACCGGTTCCTACAATGAGCAGTTCTTC

d_call: .
v_call: TRBV10-3
j_call: TRBJ1-1
clone_size: .
cdr3_aa: CAIRGATANTEAFF
cdr3_nt: TGTGCCATCAGGGGGGCGACCGCGAACACTGAAGCTTTCTTT

d_call: .
v_call: TRBV7-2
j_call: TRBJ1-5
clone_size: .
cdr3_aa: CASSLRVGDQPQHF
cdr3_nt: TGTGCCAGCAGCTTAAGGGTTGGGGATCAGCCCCAGCATTTT

d_call: .
v_call: TRBV27
j_call: TRBJ1-1
clone_size: .
cdr3_aa: CASSRHAGVAFF
cdr3_nt: TGTGCCAGCAGTAGACACGCAGGGGTAGCTTTCTTT

d_call: .
v_call: TRBV4-2
j_call: TRBJ1-3
clone_size: .
cdr3_aa: CASSLLDGVTISGNTIYF
cdr3_nt: TGTGCCAGCAGCCTCTTGGACGGGGTGACGATCTCTGGAAACACCATATATTTT

d_call: .
v_call: TRBV7-2
j_call: TRBJ2-7
clone_size: .
cdr3_aa: CASSSGISPRAYEQYF
cdr3_nt: TGTGCCAGCAGCTCAGGGATATCTCCAAGGGCCTACGAGCAGTACTTC

d_call: TRBD1
v_call: TRBV7-9
j_call: TRBJ1-2
clone_size: .
cdr3_aa: CASSPRTGGGYGYTF
cdr3_nt: TGTGCCAGCAGCCCGCGGACAGGGGGCGGCTATGGCTACACCTTC

d_call: TRBD1
v_call: TRBV7-3
j_call: TRBJ1-2
clone_size: .
cdr3_aa: CASSFAGQGYGYTF
cdr3_nt: TGTGCCAGCAGCTTCGCCGGACAGGGGTATGGCTACACCTTC

d_call: TRBD1
v_call: TRBV10-3
j_call: TRBJ2-7
clone_size: few
cdr3_aa: CAISETGQGPYEQYF
cdr3_nt: TGTGCCATCAGTGAGACTGGACAGGGACCCTACGAGCAGTACTTC

d_call: TRBD1
v_call: TRBV2
j_call: TRBJ1-2
clone_size: few
cdr3_aa: CASTGQLNYGYTF
cdr3_nt: TGTGCCAGTACGGGACAGCTTAACTATGGCTACACCTTC

d_call: .
v_call: TRBV6-5
j_call: TRBJ2-2
clone_size: few
cdr3_aa: CASSGNTGELFF
cdr3_nt: TGTGCCAGCAGTGGGAACACCGGGGAGCTGTTTTTT

d_call: .
v_call: TRBV14
j_call: TRBJ1-1
clone_size: few
cdr3_aa: CASSQVYDGWNTEAFF
cdr3_nt: TGTGCCAGCAGCCAAGTTTACGACGGCTGGAACACTGAAGCTTTCTTT

d_call: TRBD2
v_call: TRBV5-4
j_call: TRBJ2-1
clone_size: .
cdr3_aa: CASSRFSGRNEQFF
cdr3_nt: TGTGCCAGCAGCCGATTTAGCGGGCGAAATGAGCAGTTCTTC

d_call: TRBD1
v_call: TRBV28
j_call: TRBJ1-2
clone_size: .
cdr3_aa: CASRTGGSANYGYTF
cdr3_nt: TGTGCCAGTCGGACAGGGGGAAGCGCTAACTATGGCTACACCTTC

d_call: TRBD2
v_call: TRBV28
j_call: TRBJ2-7
clone_size: .
cdr3_aa: CASSSPGTSGRRGEQYF
cdr3_nt: TGTGCCAGCAGTTCCCCAGGGACTAGCGGGAGAAGAGGCGAGCAGTACTTC

d_call: TRBD2
v_call: TRBV28
j_call: TRBJ2-3
clone_size: .
cdr3_aa: CASSSMRLAGGGDTQYF
cdr3_nt: TGTGCCAGCAGTTCAATGCGACTAGCGGGGGGCGGGGATACGCAGTATTTT

d_call: TRBD1
v_call: TRBV19
j_call: TRBJ1-1
clone_size: .
cdr3_aa: CASSIWQGAMTEAFF
cdr3_nt: TGTGCCAGTAGTATCTGGCAGGGGGCGATGACTGAAGCTTTCTTT

d_call: .
v_call: TRBV28
j_call: TRBJ2-1
clone_size: few
cdr3_aa: CASSLSGQPSYNEQFF
cdr3_nt: TGTGCCAGCAGTTTGTCGGGACAACCCTCATACAATGAGCAGTTCTTC

d_call: .
v_call: TRBV18
j_call: TRBJ2-7
clone_size: few
cdr3_aa: CASSDNSGVSYEQYF
cdr3_nt: TGTGCCAGCTCAGACAATTCGGGGGTCTCCTACGAGCAGTACTTC

d_call: TRBD2
v_call: TRBV5-6
j_call: TRBJ2-7
clone_size: .
cdr3_aa: CASSFRGRAFFSYEQYF
cdr3_nt: TGTGCCAGCAGCTTCCGAGGGAGGGCCTTTTTCTCCTACGAGCAGTACTTC

d_call: .
v_call: TRBV29-1
j_call: TRBJ1-4
clone_size: .
cdr3_aa: CSALRGGATNEKLFF
cdr3_nt: TGCAGCGCCCTCCGGGGGGGGGCAACTAATGAAAAACTGTTTTTT

d_call: .
v_call: TRBV10-3
j_call: TRBJ2-1
clone_size: few
cdr3_aa: CAIGPLRTDQPRYNEQFF
cdr3_nt: TGTGCCATCGGACCGTTACGTACCGACCAACCCCGGTACAATGAGCAGTTCTTC

d_call: .
v_call: TRBV4-2
j_call: TRBJ2-3
clone_size: .
cdr3_aa: CASSQSRFGGGDTQYF
cdr3_nt: TGTGCCAGCAGCCAAAGTAGGTTCGGGGGAGGAGATACGCAGTATTTT

d_call: TRBD1
v_call: TRBV29-1
j_call: TRBJ1-2
clone_size: few
cdr3_aa: CSVQTTGTGLYGYTF
cdr3_nt: TGCAGCGTTCAAACCACCGGGACAGGGCTCTATGGCTACACCTTC

d_call: TRBD1
v_call: TRBV7-2
j_call: TRBJ2-1
clone_size: few
cdr3_aa: CASSLDRGDEQFF
cdr3_nt: TGTGCCAGCAGCTTGGACAGGGGGGATGAGCAGTTCTTC

d_call: .
v_call: TRBV4-1
j_call: TRBJ2-7
clone_size: .
cdr3_aa: CASSQGTETYEQYF
cdr3_nt: TGCGCCAGCAGCCAAGGGACAGAGACCTACGAGCAGTACTTC

d_call: .
v_call: TRBV28
j_call: TRBJ1-4
clone_size: .
cdr3_aa: CATHTNEKLFF
cdr3_nt: TGTGCCACCCATACCAATGAAAAACTGTTTTTT

d_call: .
v_call: TRBV5-4
j_call: TRBJ1-1
clone_size: .
cdr3_aa: CASSLAGLRMNTEAFF
cdr3_nt: TGTGCCAGCAGCTTGGCCGGGCTTAGGATGAACACTGAAGCTTTCTTT

d_call: .
v_call: TRBV5-1
j_call: TRBJ2-7
clone_size: .
cdr3_aa: CASSLVLGSYEQYF
cdr3_nt: TGCGCCAGCAGCCTGGTCTTAGGATCCTACGAGCAGTACTTC

d_call: .
v_call: TRBV15
j_call: TRBJ2-7
clone_size: .
cdr3_aa: CATSRDNPSYEQYF
cdr3_nt: TGTGCCACCAGCAGAGATAACCCCTCCTACGAGCAGTACTTC

d_call: .
v_call: TRBV30
j_call: TRBJ1-2
clone_size: few
cdr3_aa: CAWIRQLYGYTF
cdr3_nt: TGTGCCTGGATCCGACAACTCTATGGCTACACCTTC

d_call: .
v_call: TRBV7-9
j_call: TRBJ2-7
clone_size: few
cdr3_aa: CASSLVVEQYF
cdr3_nt: TGTGCCAGCAGCTTAGTTGTCGAGCAGTACTTC

d_call: TRBD2
v_call: TRBV2
j_call: TRBJ2-1
clone_size: .
cdr3_aa: CASRPRTSGMYNEQFF
cdr3_nt: TGTGCCAGCAGGCCCAGGACTAGCGGGATGTACAATGAGCAGTTCTTC

d_call: .
v_call: TRBV7-9
j_call: TRBJ1-6
clone_size: few
cdr3_aa: CASSLLPGIVGSPLHF
cdr3_nt: TGTGCCAGCAGCTTATTACCAGGGATCGTAGGTTCACCCCTCCACTTT

d_call: .
v_call: TRBV7-9
j_call: TRBJ2-5
clone_size: few
cdr3_aa: CASSLVGETQYF
cdr3_nt: TGTGCCAGCAGCTTAGTCGGTGAGACCCAGTACTTC

d_call: .
v_call: TRBV18
j_call: TRBJ2-6
clone_size: .
cdr3_aa: CASSPRAGAANVLTF
cdr3_nt: TGTGCCAGCTCACCTCGCGCAGGGGCTGCCAACGTCCTGACTTTC

d_call: .
v_call: TRBV28
j_call: TRBJ1-2
clone_size: .
cdr3_aa: CASRLPRAYRESYTF
cdr3_nt: TGTGCCAGCAGGCTCCCGAGGGCCTACAGGGAAAGCTACACCTTC

d_call: .
v_call: TRBV6-5
j_call: TRBJ2-3
clone_size: few
cdr3_aa: CASRGGVGTDTQYF
cdr3_nt: TGTGCCAGCAGGGGAGGTGTAGGGACAGATACGCAGTATTTT

d_call: .
v_call: TRBV5-1
j_call: TRBJ2-1
clone_size: .
cdr3_aa: CASSLVPSTEQFF
cdr3_nt: TGCGCCAGCAGCTTGGTACCCTCGACTGAGCAGTTCTTC

d_call: TRBD1
v_call: TRBV6-6
j_call: TRBJ1-1
clone_size: few
cdr3_aa: CASRKQGTGRTEAFF
cdr3_nt: TGTGCCAGCCGGAAGCAAGGGACAGGGAGAACTGAAGCTTTCTTT

d_call: .
v_call: TRBV5-4
j_call: TRBJ2-3
clone_size: few
cdr3_aa: CASSLGGGASTDTQYF
cdr3_nt: TGTGCCAGCAGCTTGGGTGGGGGGGCTAGCACAGATACGCAGTATTTT

d_call: TRBD1
v_call: TRBV7-6
j_call: TRBJ1-1
clone_size: .
cdr3_aa: CASSKDRLGNTEAFF
cdr3_nt: TGTGCCAGCAGCAAGGACAGGTTGGGGAACACTGAAGCTTTCTTT

d_call: .
v_call: TRBV5-1
j_call: TRBJ2-2
clone_size: .
cdr3_aa: CASSFGPADGSGELFF
cdr3_nt: TGCGCCAGCAGCTTCGGCCCAGCGGATGGTAGCGGGGAGCTGTTTTTT